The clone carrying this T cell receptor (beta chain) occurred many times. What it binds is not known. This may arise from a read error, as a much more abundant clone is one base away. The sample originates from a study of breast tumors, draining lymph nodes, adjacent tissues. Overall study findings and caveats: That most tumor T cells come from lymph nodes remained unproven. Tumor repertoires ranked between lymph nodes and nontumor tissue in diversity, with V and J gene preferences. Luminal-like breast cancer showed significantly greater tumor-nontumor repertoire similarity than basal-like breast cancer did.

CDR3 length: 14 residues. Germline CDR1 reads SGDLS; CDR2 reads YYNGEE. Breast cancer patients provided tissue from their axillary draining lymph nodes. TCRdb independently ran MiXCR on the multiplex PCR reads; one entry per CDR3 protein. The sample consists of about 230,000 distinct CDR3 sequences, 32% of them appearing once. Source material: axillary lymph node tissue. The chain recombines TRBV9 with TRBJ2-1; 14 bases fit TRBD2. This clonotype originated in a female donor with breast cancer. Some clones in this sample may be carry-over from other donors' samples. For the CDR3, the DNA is TGTGCCAGCAGCGAGACTAGCGGGAGGGCTGCGCAGTCCTTC. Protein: CASSETSGRAAQSF.